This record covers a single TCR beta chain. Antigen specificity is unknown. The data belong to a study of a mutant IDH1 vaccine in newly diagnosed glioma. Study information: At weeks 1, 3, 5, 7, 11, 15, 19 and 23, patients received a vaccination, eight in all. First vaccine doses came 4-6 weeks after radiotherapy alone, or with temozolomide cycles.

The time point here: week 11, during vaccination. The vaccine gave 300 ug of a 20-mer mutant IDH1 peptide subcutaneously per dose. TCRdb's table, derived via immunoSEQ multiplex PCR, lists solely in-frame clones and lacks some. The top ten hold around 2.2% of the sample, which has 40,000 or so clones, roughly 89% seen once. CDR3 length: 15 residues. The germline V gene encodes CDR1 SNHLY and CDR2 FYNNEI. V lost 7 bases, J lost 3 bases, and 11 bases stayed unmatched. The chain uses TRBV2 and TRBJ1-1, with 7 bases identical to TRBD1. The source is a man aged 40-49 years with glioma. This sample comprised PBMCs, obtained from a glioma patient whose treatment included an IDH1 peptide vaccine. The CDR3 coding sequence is TGTGCCAGCACCGGGGGAAGGACAGGTTACACTGAAGCTTTCTTT. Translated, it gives CASTGGRTGYTEAFF.